This is a list of T cell receptor beta chains from one sample in a study of blood T cell repertoires in COVID-19. Only in-frame clones appear in the TCRdb table, and some are missing; sequencing was by immunoSEQ multiplex PCR. Of roughly 16,000 clones listed, around 85% were seen once; the top ten hold about a third. Sequenced sample: peripheral blood. Source of these receptors: a man between 65 and 85 years old in a cohort sampled during active COVID-19. Each CDR3 is given with its conserved first and last residue. A D gene is named only where the DNA matches it firmly. Expanded clones get a size class; other rows say once, few or many, or leave the size out.

v_gene: TRBV29-1; abundance: NA; d_gene: NA; j_gene: TRBJ2-1; CDR3aa: CSVPGSDRYNEQFF; CDR3nt: TGCAGCGTTCCCGGGTCGGACAGATACAATGAGCAGTTCTTC
v_gene: TRBV27; abundance: few; d_gene: NA; j_gene: TRBJ2-7; CDR3aa: CASRLQGQVSYEQYF; CDR3nt: TGTGCCAGCAGGTTACAGGGTCAGGTGTCCTACGAGCAGTACTTC
v_gene: TRBV4-3; abundance: few; d_gene: TRBD2; j_gene: TRBJ2-7; CDR3aa: CASSQDIGDPSGTTSSYEQYF; CDR3nt: TGCGCCAGCAGCCAAGATATCGGAGATCCTAGCGGAACGACAAGCTCCTACGAGCAGTACTTC
v_gene: TRBV7-9; abundance: NA; d_gene: TRBD2; j_gene: TRBJ2-1; CDR3aa: CASSPGLAEYNEQFF; CDR3nt: TGTGCCAGCAGCCCCGGACTAGCGGAATACAATGAGCAGTTCTTC
v_gene: TRBV4-1; abundance: NA; d_gene: NA; j_gene: TRBJ1-5; CDR3aa: CASSPHRVQGNSNQPQHF; CDR3nt: TGCGCCAGCAGCCCGCACAGGGTTCAGGGCAATAGCAATCAGCCCCAGCATTTT
v_gene: TRBV27; abundance: NA; d_gene: NA; j_gene: TRBJ2-5; CDR3aa: CASRHTGMETQYF; CDR3nt: TGTGCCAGCAGGCATACAGGGATGGAGACCCAGTACTTC
v_gene: TRBV27; abundance: few; d_gene: TRBD1; j_gene: TRBJ1-3; CDR3aa: CASSQGAQGNTIYF; CDR3nt: TGTGCCAGCTCGCAGGGGGCGCAGGGAAACACCATATATTTT
v_gene: TRBV7-9; abundance: NA; d_gene: TRBD2; j_gene: TRBJ2-3; CDR3aa: CASTSGLADTDTQYF; CDR3nt: TGTGCCAGCACCTCGGGACTAGCGGACACAGATACGCAGTATTTT
v_gene: TRBV15; abundance: once; d_gene: NA; j_gene: TRBJ1-1; CDR3aa: CATSRERGRTEAFF; CDR3nt: TGTGCCACCAGCAGAGAGCGGGGGCGGACTGAAGCTTTCTTT
v_gene: TRBV4-2; abundance: NA; d_gene: TRBD1; j_gene: TRBJ1-1; CDR3aa: CASSPRTGGNTEAFF; CDR3nt: TGTGCCAGCAGCCCCCGGACAGGGGGGAACACTGAAGCTTTCTTT
v_gene: TRBV27; abundance: NA; d_gene: TRBD1; j_gene: TRBJ1-5; CDR3aa: CASRYGTGSGQPQHF; CDR3nt: TGTGCCAGCAGGTATGGGACAGGCTCTGGACAGCCCCAGCATTTT
v_gene: TRBV19; abundance: NA; d_gene: NA; j_gene: TRBJ1-1; CDR3aa: CASSIRLRRRTEAFF; CDR3nt: TGTGCCAGTAGTATCCGGCTCCGAAGGAGGACTGAAGCTTTCTTT
v_gene: TRBV30; abundance: once; d_gene: NA; j_gene: TRBJ1-1; CDR3aa: CAWSVPGMNTEAFF; CDR3nt: TGTGCCTGGAGTGTACCGGGGATGAACACTGAAGCTTTCTTT
v_gene: TRBV7-6; abundance: NA; d_gene: NA; j_gene: TRBJ1-1; CDR3aa: CASSGQRGTEAFF; CDR3nt: TGTGCCAGCAGCGGACAGAGAGGGACTGAAGCTTTCTTT
v_gene: TRBV18; abundance: medium-sized; d_gene: TRBD1; j_gene: TRBJ2-5; CDR3aa: CASSPRDRGVETQYF; CDR3nt: TGTGCCAGCTCACCGCGGGACAGGGGAGTTGAGACCCAGTACTTC
v_gene: TRBV6-5; abundance: NA; d_gene: NA; j_gene: TRBJ2-7; CDR3aa: CASRRQTSSYEQYF; CDR3nt: TGTGCCAGCAGACGACAGACGAGCTCCTACGAGCAGTACTTC
v_gene: TRBV18; abundance: NA; d_gene: TRBD1; j_gene: TRBJ2-7; CDR3aa: CASSYGQAVSYEQYF; CDR3nt: TGTGCCAGCTCGTACGGACAGGCGGTCTCCTACGAGCAGTACTTC
v_gene: TRBV4-3; abundance: medium-sized; d_gene: NA; j_gene: TRBJ2-7; CDR3aa: CASSQEVQGFLGEQYF; CDR3nt: TGCGCCAGCAGCCAAGAAGTCCAGGGGTTTTTAGGCGAGCAGTACTTC
v_gene: TRBV9; abundance: NA; d_gene: NA; j_gene: TRBJ2-3; CDR3aa: CASSVGGDTQYF; CDR3nt: TGTGCCAGCAGCGTAGGAGGGGATACGCAGTATTTT
v_gene: TRBV6-1; abundance: NA; d_gene: TRBD2; j_gene: TRBJ2-7; CDR3aa: CASSETLGPSGRVAEQYF; CDR3nt: TGTGCCAGCAGTGAGACTCTCGGGCCTAGCGGGAGGGTGGCCGAGCAGTACTTC
v_gene: TRBV5-1; abundance: NA; d_gene: NA; j_gene: TRBJ2-2; CDR3aa: CASSLHSYLGGTGELFF; CDR3nt: TGCGCCAGCAGCCTGCACTCTTACCTAGGGGGCACCGGGGAGCTGTTTTTT
v_gene: TRBV18; abundance: once; d_gene: TRBD1; j_gene: TRBJ1-5; CDR3aa: CASSPGQVGQPQHF; CDR3nt: TGTGCCAGCTCACCGGGACAGGTGGGACAGCCCCAGCATTTT
v_gene: TRBV3-1/TRBV3-2; abundance: NA; d_gene: NA; j_gene: TRBJ2-3; CDR3aa: CASSRRGGDTQYF; CDR3nt: TGTGCCAGCAGCCGGAGGGGGGGAGATACGCAGTATTTT
v_gene: TRBV4-1; abundance: NA; d_gene: TRBD2; j_gene: TRBJ2-3; CDR3aa: CASSQPRLAGGKNTQYF; CDR3nt: TGCGCCAGCAGCCAACCTAGACTAGCGGGAGGGAAGAATACGCAGTATTTT
v_gene: TRBV27; abundance: NA; d_gene: TRBD2; j_gene: TRBJ2-1; CDR3aa: CASSLGTSGHNEQFF; CDR3nt: TGTGCCAGCAGTCTCGGGACTAGCGGACACAATGAGCAGTTCTTC
v_gene: TRBV19; abundance: NA; d_gene: TRBD1; j_gene: TRBJ1-1; CDR3aa: CASSTASTGQLMNTEAFF; CDR3nt: TGTGCCAGTAGCACCGCCTCGACAGGGCAACTAATGAACACTGAAGCTTTCTTT
v_gene: TRBV7-3; abundance: NA; d_gene: NA; j_gene: TRBJ2-5; CDR3aa: CASSLRGRETQYF; CDR3nt: TGTGCCAGCAGCTTAAGAGGGCGGGAGACCCAGTACTTC
v_gene: TRBV2; abundance: NA; d_gene: NA; j_gene: TRBJ1-5; CDR3aa: CASRSQQNQPQHF; CDR3nt: TGTGCCAGCCGGAGTCAGCAGAATCAGCCCCAGCATTTT
v_gene: TRBV9; abundance: NA; d_gene: NA; j_gene: TRBJ2-1; CDR3aa: CASSPSDYNYNEQFF; CDR3nt: TGTGCCAGCAGCCCTAGCGACTATAACTACAATGAGCAGTTCTTC
v_gene: TRBV6-2/TRBV6-3; abundance: NA; d_gene: NA; j_gene: TRBJ2-5; CDR3aa: CASSPHSGIQETQYF; CDR3nt: TGTGCCAGCAGTCCGCATTCAGGGATACAAGAGACCCAGTACTTC
v_gene: TRBV29-1; abundance: NA; d_gene: NA; j_gene: TRBJ2-7; CDR3aa: CSVVWGRYEQYF; CDR3nt: TGCAGCGTCGTCTGGGGCAGGTACGAGCAGTACTTC
v_gene: TRBV19; abundance: NA; d_gene: TRBD2; j_gene: TRBJ2-3; CDR3aa: CASSIGGLADTDTQYF; CDR3nt: TGTGCCAGTAGTATAGGGGGACTAGCGGACACAGATACGCAGTATTTT
v_gene: TRBV10-3; abundance: few; d_gene: TRBD2; j_gene: TRBJ2-3; CDR3aa: CAISPGLAGGGTDTQYF; CDR3nt: TGTGCCATCAGCCCGGGACTAGCGGGAGGCGGCACAGATACGCAGTATTTT
v_gene: TRBV18; abundance: NA; d_gene: NA; j_gene: TRBJ1-4; CDR3aa: CASSPSMGGRGLFF; CDR3nt: TGTGCCAGCTCACCGTCAATGGGAGGGCGAGGACTGTTTTTT
v_gene: TRBV11-1; abundance: NA; d_gene: TRBD1; j_gene: TRBJ1-1; CDR3aa: CASSSRQGTTEAFF; CDR3nt: TGTGCCAGCAGCTCTCGACAGGGGACCACTGAAGCTTTCTTT
v_gene: TRBV7-3; abundance: NA; d_gene: NA; j_gene: TRBJ1-1; CDR3aa: CASSSEGLNTEAFF; CDR3nt: TGTGCCAGCAGCTCTGAGGGATTGAACACTGAAGCTTTCTTT
v_gene: TRBV27; abundance: NA; d_gene: TRBD2; j_gene: TRBJ2-3; CDR3aa: CASSSRLAGVVPDTQYF; CDR3nt: TGTGCCAGCAGTTCTAGACTAGCGGGAGTGGTCCCAGATACGCAGTATTTT
v_gene: TRBV10-3; abundance: once; d_gene: TRBD2; j_gene: TRBJ2-7; CDR3aa: CAISERELAAYEQYF; CDR3nt: TGTGCCATCAGTGAAAGAGAACTAGCGGCCTACGAGCAGTACTTC
v_gene: TRBV5-1; abundance: NA; d_gene: NA; j_gene: TRBJ2-3; CDR3aa: CASSDRPLGGDTQYF; CDR3nt: TGCGCCAGCAGCGACAGGCCTCTAGGAGGAGATACGCAGTATTTT
v_gene: TRBV7-2; abundance: NA; d_gene: NA; j_gene: TRBJ1-1; CDR3aa: CASSRQENTEAFF; CDR3nt: TGTGCCAGCAGCCGACAGGAGAACACTGAAGCTTTCTTT
v_gene: TRBV4-3; abundance: NA; d_gene: NA; j_gene: TRBJ1-2; CDR3aa: CASSPGYGYTF; CDR3nt: TGCGCCAGCAGCCCAGGTTACGGCTACACCTTC